What follows are 32 T cell receptor beta chains derived from one specimen sequenced in a study of OX40 agonist ivuxolimab in advanced cancers. Receptor amplification or capture employed the immunoSEQ multiplex PCR assay. Imported from immuneACCESS, the table was reduced by TCRdb to in-frame sequences with V and J called. These copies leave out some clones; in studies compared against another copy, an unresolved V gene accounts for under half, and the cause of the remainder is not known. In all, the sample holds over 55,000 clones, and roughly 90% of those were seen once. 1.1% of the sample is taken by the ten largest. The starting material was CD4+ or CD8+ T cells sorted from blood, obtained in a trial of the OX40 agonist ivuxolimab. Source of these receptors: an adult with an advanced solid tumor such as melanoma, head and neck, liver or kidney cancer.

The chain employs TRBV9 and TRBJ1-3; D is undetermined. CDR1 is SGDLS, CDR2 YYNGEE, per germline. The CDR3 length is 15 residues. V shed 0 bases and J shed 0 bases, with 7 bases lying between them. CDR3 bases: TGTGCCAGCAGCGTAGGGAGGATCTCTGGAAACACCATATATTTT. Its protein product is CASSVGRISGNTIYF.

V gene TRBV2 combines with J gene TRBJ2-5; D is possibly TRBD1 (7 bases). The germline V gene encodes CDR1 SNHLY and CDR2 FYNNEI. The CDR3 spans 15 residues. V dropped 7 bases and J dropped 5 bases, with 20 bases sitting between them. In nucleotides, the CDR3 is TGTGCCAGCATGGGGGCAGGGGGGTCCGCCGAGACCCAGTACTTC. It is translated as CASMGAGGSAETQYF.

This chain links TRBV19 with TRBJ2-5; unclear D gene. Germline V gene data show CDR1 as LNHDA and CDR2 as SQIVND (reference sequence). Trimming shortened V by 1 base and J by 5 bases, and 17 bases separated the two germline ends. The CDR3 runs to 16 residues. The CDR3 DNA reads as TGTGCCAGTAGTATAGGGTCAGGTGCCAACGGGGAGACCCAGTACTTC. Translating it yields CASSIGSGANGETQYF.

The chain uses TRBV5-4 and TRBJ2-3, with 9 bases lining up with TRBD1. V trimming: 3 bases; J trimming: 4 bases; junction bases outside the gene matches: 3. The CDR3 contains 14 residues. Germline CDR1 reads SGHNT; CDR2 reads YYREEE (reference sequence). CDR3 sequence: CASSWDRVADTQYF. The CDR3 nucleotides read TGTGCCAGCAGCTGGGACAGGGTCGCAGATACGCAGTATTTT.

This chain connects TRBV13 to TRBJ1-3; TRBD1 might be the D (5 bases). The CDR3 sequence is 17 residues long. Trimming removed 4 bases at V and 0 bases at J, with 16 bases between. The germline gives CDR1 PRHDT, CDR2 FYEKMQ (reference sequence). The CDR3 region has the DNA TGTGCCAGCAGCTCCTCGGGGGGGTACCTCTCTGGAAACACCATATATTTT. Translating gives CASSSSGGYLSGNTIYF.

In its sample, this clone was seen once. The chain recombines TRBV10-2 with TRBJ1-6, with D perhaps matching TRBD1 (5 bases). CDR3 length equals 14 residues. V lost 7 bases and J lost 8, with 15 bases in between. CDR1 and CDR2 from the germline V gene are WSHSY and SAAADI. CDR3 coding DNA: TGCGCCAGCAAATTTGGGACGGTTGATTCACCCCTCCACTTT. Encoded protein: CASKFGTVDSPLHF.

This sequence joins TRBV30 and TRBJ2-5, with a possible D match to TRBD1 (5 bases). CDR3 length: 11 amino acids. The germline CDR1 and CDR2 sequences are GTSNPN and SVGIG (reference sequence). Trimming took off 5 bases at V and 3 bases at J, with 7 bases between the two ends. The CDR3 sequence is CAWGQKETQYF. As DNA, the CDR3 is TGTGCCTGGGGACAAAAAGAGACCCAGTACTTC. The variable domain in full, with the rest retrieved from reference TRBV30 and TRBJ2-5, is SQTIHQWPATLVQPVGSPLSLECTVEGTSNPNLYWYRQAAGRGLQLLFYSVGIGQISSEVPQNLSASRPQDRQFILSSKKLLLSDSGFYLCAWGQKETQYFGPGTRLLVL.

The rearrangement uses TRBV7-9 and TRBJ1-3; 8 positions agree with TRBD1. There are 15 residues in the CDR3. Looked up from germline, CDR1 is SEHNR and CDR2 is FQNEAQ (reference sequence). After removal of 5 bases from V and 3 bases from J, the junction contained 6 bases not matched to a gene. This CDR3 reads CASSPNRGIGNTIYF. The CDR3 nucleotides are TGTGCCAGCAGCCCGAACAGGGGGATTGGAAACACCATATATTTT. Full variable domain (missing parts from reference TRBV7-9 and TRBJ1-3): DTGVSQNPRHKITKRGQNVTFRCDPISEHNRLYWYRQTLGQGPEFLTYFQNEAQLEKSRLLSDRFSAERPKGSFSTLEIQRTEQGDSAMYLCASSPNRGIGNTIYFGEGSWLTVV.

The V call is TRBV7-8, the J call TRBJ2-3; 9 nucleotides line up with TRBD2. J was trimmed by 3 bases and V by 6 bases; bases with no gene match: 4. The CDR3 is made up of 14 amino acids. Germline values: CDR1 SGHVS, CDR2 FQNEAQ. CDR3 nucleotide sequence: TGTGCCAGCAGTCCAGCGGGGGGAACAGATACGCAGTATTTT. This gives the protein CASSPAGGTDTQYF.

This rearrangement joins TRBV19 to TRBJ2-5; D is undetermined. The CDR3 covers 14 residues. CDR1 and CDR2 from the germline V gene are LNHDA and SQIVND (reference sequence). The ends were cut back, 1 base at V and 5 bases at J, with 11 bases in the middle. The chain's CDR3 is CASSIGSSQETQYF. CDR3 DNA: TGTGCCAGTAGTATAGGTAGTAGCCAGGAGACCCAGTACTTC.

The chain's CDR3 is CASSLGLGRREQYF. Here the CDR3 DNA reads TGTGCCAGCAGCTTAGGGTTGGGAAGACGCGAGCAGTACTTC. The J gene is TRBJ2-7, the V gene TRBV11-2, with D unclear. There are 14 residues in the CDR3. Germline loops: CDR1 SGHAT, CDR2 FQNNGV. V lost 1 base and J lost 6, with 13 bases in between. Filled out from reference TRBV11-2 and TRBJ2-7, the complete variable domain reads EAGVAQSPRYKIIEKRQSVAFWCNPISGHATLYWYQQILGQGPKLLIQFQNNGVVDDSQLPKDRFSAERLKGVDSTLKIQPAKLEDSAVYLCASSLGLGRREQYFGPGTRLTVT.

The J gene is TRBJ1-2, the V gene TRBV6-5; 7 bases line up with TRBD1. The length of the CDR3 is 16 residues. V lost 0 bases, J lost 2 bases, and 6 bases stayed unmatched. The V gene's germline CDR1 is MNHEY and CDR2 SVGAGI. CDR3 sequence (DNA): TGTGCCAGCAGTTACTCGAGAGTCAGGGGGAACTATGGCTACACCTTC. This translates into CASSYSRVRGNYGYTF.

This chain links TRBV28 with TRBJ2-3, with D tentatively TRBD1 or TRBD2 (5 bases each). This CDR3 has 14 amino acids. CDR1 MDHEN and CDR2 SYDVKM come from the germline V gene. V was pared by 8 bases and J by 8 bases, with 20 bases between. CDR3 coding DNA: TGTGCCAGCCTCGGGGCGGCGGGTGTGGGTACGCAGTATTTT. It encodes CASLGAAGVGTQYF.

The gene calls are TRBV5-6 and TRBJ1-1; 8 nucleotides align to TRBD1. V lost 0 bases and J lost 9; bases outside the gene matches: 4. Germline-derived CDR1 and CDR2 are SGHDT and YYEEEE. The CDR3 consists of 13 residues. As DNA, the CDR3 is TGTGCCAGCAGCTTGGGACAGGGGATTAAAGCTTTCTTT. It codes for CASSLGQGIKAFF. The full variable domain, in which reference TRBV5-6 and TRBJ1-1 provide the parts outside the CDR3, is DAGVTQSPTHLIKTRGQQVTLRCSPKSGHDTVSWYQQALGQGPQFIFQYYEEEERQRGNFPDRFSGHQFPNYSSELNVNALLLGDSALYLCASSLGQGIKAFFGQGTRLTVV.

The V and J genes are TRBV7-9 and TRBJ1-2, with a tentative D call TRBD1 (6 bases). Germline CDR1 is SEHNR and CDR2 is FQNEAQ (reference sequence). Trimming removed 7 bases from V and 3 bases from J, with 24 bases in between. This CDR3 has 17 amino acids. The CDR3 nucleotides read TGTGCCAGCACTTCTGGCGGGGGGCCCCGATCGTACTATGGCTACACCTTC. This gives the protein CASTSGGGPRSYYGYTF.

This clone was observed a handful of times. This chain connects TRBV19 to TRBJ1-6; TRBD1 matches 7 bases. V shed 6 bases, J shed 10 bases, and the junction held 9 bases outside the gene matches. The CDR3 is made up of 14 amino acids. Germline V gene data show CDR1 as LNHDA and CDR2 as SQIVND (reference sequence). CDR3 bases: TGTGCCAGTAGAAACAGGGGAGGGGGCTCACCCCTCCACTTT. It specifies CASRNRGGGSPLHF.

This chain links TRBV7-8 with TRBJ2-7, with 9 bases lining up with TRBD1. The CDR3 sequence is 16 residues long. J lost 0 bases, V lost 1 base, and 4 bases had no gene match. CDR1 is SGHVS, CDR2 FQNEAQ, per germline. The CDR3: CASSLGGTGFSYEQYF. The CDR3 region has the DNA TGTGCCAGCAGCTTAGGTGGGACAGGGTTCTCCTACGAGCAGTACTTC.

The chain carries TRBV15 and TRBJ1-6; no firm D call. Germline V gives CDR1 LNHNV, CDR2 YYDKDF (reference sequence). Trimming left V 0 bases short and J 10 bases short, with 13 bases between. The CDR3 contains 15 residues. CDR3 in amino acids: CATSRDPAFGSPLHF. CDR3 bases: TGTGCCACCAGCAGAGATCCTGCGTTTGGCTCACCCCTCCACTTT.

This sequence joins TRBV6-5 and TRBJ2-7; D perhaps matches TRBD1 (6 bases). V lost 6 bases and J lost 7, with 19 bases in between. This CDR3 spans 14 amino acids. In germline, CDR1 is MNHEY, CDR2 SVGAGI. The CDR3 spells CASSQTHRVREQYF. The CDR3 DNA follows: TGTGCCAGCAGCCAGACTCACAGGGTCCGGGAGCAGTACTTC.

The chain couples TRBV29-1 to TRBJ2-7, with 8 bases that match TRBD1. Germline assignment: CDR1 SQVTM and CDR2 ANQGSEA. V shed 6 bases and J 2 bases; nucleotides not matched to a gene: 9. The CDR3 contains 14 residues. The CDR3 reads CSVTPATGAYEQYF. CDR3 DNA: TGCAGCGTCACTCCCGCGACAGGGGCCTACGAGCAGTACTTC.

The rearrangement joins TRBV18 to TRBJ2-7; no clear D. The CDR3 extends over 14 amino acids. The germline V and J ends were trimmed by 0 bases and 0 bases, with 6 bases remaining between them. The germline gives CDR1 KGHSH, CDR2 LQKENI. The CDR3 spells CASSPPGTSYEQYF. DNA of the CDR3: TGTGCCAGCTCACCACCCGGCACCTCCTACGAGCAGTACTTC.

This sequence joins TRBV6-5 and TRBJ1-2; the D gene is possibly TRBD1 (5 bases). The CDR3 is 15 residues long. The V and J ends lost 2 bases and 0 bases respectively, with 10 bases between them. CDR1 MNHEY and CDR2 SVGAGI come from the germline V gene. The CDR3 bases are TGTGCCAGCAGTTACGACGACAGTACTAACTATGGCTACACCTTC. It specifies CASSYDDSTNYGYTF.

The CDR3 DNA sequence: TGTGCCAGCAGCCCGCGGGAGGGCTCCTATGGCTACACCTTC. Translation gives CASSPREGSYGYTF. The chain recombines TRBV5-5 with TRBJ1-2; D is unclear. V lost 4 bases and J 4 bases, leaving 14 bases between the germline ends. The CDR3 length is 14 residues. Looked up from germline, CDR1 is SGHKS and CDR2 is YYEKEE (reference sequence).

V is TRBV4-1 and J is TRBJ2-3, with D maybe TRBD1 (5 bases). There are 16 residues in the CDR3. Germline V gene lookup returns CDR1 MGHRA and CDR2 YSYEKL. With 1 base removed from V and 0 bases from J, the gap between germline ends came to 11 bases. The chain's CDR3 is CASSQVGQISTDTQYF. CDR3 sequence (DNA): TGCGCCAGCAGCCAAGTGGGGCAGATAAGCACAGATACGCAGTATTTT.

This sequence joins TRBV27 and TRBJ2-3; TRBD2 matches 10 bases. V lost 6 bases and J lost 8; bases outside the gene matches: 14. This CDR3 comprises 16 residues. Germline loops: CDR1 MNHEY, CDR2 SMNVEV (reference sequence). CDR3 DNA: TGTGCCAGCAGAACACAGTCTAGCGGGGGAACGAGTACGCAGTATTTT. It encodes CASRTQSSGGTSTQYF.

The chain joins TRBV18 to TRBJ2-7, with 10 bases matching TRBD2. The germline V gene encodes CDR1 KGHSH and CDR2 LQKENI. The CDR3 loop spans 15 amino acids. V lost 3 bases, J lost 3 bases, and 5 bases stayed unmatched. CDR3 residues: CASSPPSGGHYEQYF. CDR3 DNA: TGTGCCAGCTCACCCCCTAGCGGGGGCCACTACGAGCAGTACTTC.

The gene calls are TRBV7-7 and TRBJ2-5, with TRBD1 identical over 12 bases. The CDR3 runs 15 residues. V lost 0 bases, J lost 9 bases, and 5 bases stayed unmatched. Germline CDR1 is SSHAT and CDR2 is FNYEAQ (reference sequence). This CDR3 reads CASSLAPGQGAPQYF. In DNA form, the CDR3 reads TGTGCCAGCAGCTTAGCGCCGGGACAGGGGGCTCCCCAGTACTTC.

As concerns this clone: Other DNA sequences in the same sample also yield this CDR3. The chain recombines TRBV6-1 with TRBJ2-3, with D perhaps TRBD2 (7 bases). The V gene's germline CDR1 is MNHNS and CDR2 SASEGT. This CDR3 is built from 16 residues. V shed 0 bases and J shed 8 bases, with 18 bases lying between them. The CDR3 DNA sequence: TGTGCCAGCAGTGAAGCGCTTCGGGGGGCGCAAGGTACGCAGTATTTT. Its translation: CASSEALRGAQGTQYF.

This chain links TRBV10-3 with TRBJ2-4; 7 bases align to TRBD2. There are 13 residues in the CDR3. CDR1 and CDR2 (germline): ENHRY, SYGVKD. With 3 bases clipped from V and 15 bases from J, the junction kept 11 bases outside the gene matches. The chain's CDR3 is CAISEFAGVLGYF. The CDR3 DNA reads as TGTGCCATCAGTGAATTCGCGGGGGTCCTCGGGTACTTC.

CDR3 DNA sequence: TGTGCCAGTAGTATTAGCCGACAGGTTTCGAACACCGGGGAGCTGTTTTTT. This translates into CASSISRQVSNTGELFF. The V gene is TRBV19, the J gene TRBJ2-2; tentative D call: TRBD1 (6 bases). This CDR3 has 17 residues. Germline lookup yields CDR1 LNHDA and CDR2 SQIVND (reference sequence). Deletions cut 3 bases from V and 0 bases from J, with 14 bases between.

The chain has TRBV18 and TRBJ1-4; the match to TRBD1 covers 7 bases. Trimming at V came to 3 bases and at J to 5 bases, leaving 3 bases not matched to a gene. The CDR3 consists of 14 residues. The germline V gene has CDR1 KGHSH and CDR2 LQKENI. The CDR3, as DNA: TGTGCCAGCTCACCCGGGACAGAAAATGAAAAACTGTTTTTT. Amino acid sequence: CASSPGTENEKLFF.

This chain uses TRBV5-4 with TRBJ1-1; weak D call: TRBD1 (6 bases). Looked up from germline, CDR1 is SGHNT and CDR2 is YYREEE (reference sequence). CDR3 length equals 13 residues. V gave up 0 bases and J gave up 7 bases, with 10 bases separating them. In nucleotides, the CDR3 is TGTGCCAGCAGCTTGGCGGGGGCGGGTGAAGCTTTCTTT. Translation gives CASSLAGAGEAFF.